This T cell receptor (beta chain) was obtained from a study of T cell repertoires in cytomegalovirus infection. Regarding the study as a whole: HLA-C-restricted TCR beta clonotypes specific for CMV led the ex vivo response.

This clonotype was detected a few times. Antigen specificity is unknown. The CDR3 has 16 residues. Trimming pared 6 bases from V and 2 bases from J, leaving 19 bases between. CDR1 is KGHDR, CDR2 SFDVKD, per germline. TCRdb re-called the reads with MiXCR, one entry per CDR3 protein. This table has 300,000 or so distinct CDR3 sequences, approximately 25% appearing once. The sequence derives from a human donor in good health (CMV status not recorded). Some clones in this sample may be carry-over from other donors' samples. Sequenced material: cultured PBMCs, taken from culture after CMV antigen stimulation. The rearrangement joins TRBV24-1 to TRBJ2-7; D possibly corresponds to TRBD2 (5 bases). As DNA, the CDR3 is TGTGCCACCAGTCCCGAACCGAGAGGGAGCCCCTACGAGCAGTACGTC. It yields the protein CATSPEPRGSPYEQYV.